This T cell receptor beta chain comes out of a study of blood T cell repertoires in COVID-19. Study information: Spain, Italy and the United States supplied samples that represented acute and convalescent COVID-19. The cDNA or gDNA used as material had been derived from T cells, B-cell-depleted T cells, or PBMCs.

The CDR3 has 15 amino acids. The germline V gene has CDR1 SGHKS and CDR2 YYEKEE (reference sequence). The V end was cut by 5 bases, the J end by 1 base, with 15 bases between. Profiled with immunoSEQ multiplex PCR; TCRdb holds only in-frame clones, not every one. The profile shows some 190,000 clones, roughly 80% of them singletons. Sequenced: peripheral blood. The sequence was obtained from a man aged 60 to 69 with acute or convalescent COVID-19. The chain recombines TRBV5-5 with TRBJ1-1; weak D call: TRBD1 (6 bases). Written as DNA, the CDR3 is TGTGCCAGCAGTTGGGGGGGCGGCTCGAACACTGAAGCTTTCTTT. It yields the protein CASSWGGGSNTEAFF.